The subject of this entry is one T cell receptor beta chain. The assay was immunoSEQ multiplex PCR, and TCRdb's table has in-frame clones only and misses some. Among almost 400,000 clones listed, around 87% were seen once. Participants, 18 to 89 years old, spanned fewer than 25 US areas. Looked up from germline, CDR1 is SGHRS and CDR2 is YFSETQ. The CDR3 contains 12 residues. Trimming took off 4 bases at V and 7 bases at J, with 12 bases between the two ends. The record originates from a study of blood T cell repertoires in COVID-19. The sample consisted of PBMCs or T cells enriched from blood (not recorded which). V is TRBV5-1 and J is TRBJ2-7; maybe TRBD2 (7 bases). The receptor's source is a woman younger than 45 with acute COVID-19. For the CDR3, the DNA is TGCGCCAGCAGCCAACAGGGAGGGGAGCAGTACTTC. Translated, it gives CASSQQGGEQYF.